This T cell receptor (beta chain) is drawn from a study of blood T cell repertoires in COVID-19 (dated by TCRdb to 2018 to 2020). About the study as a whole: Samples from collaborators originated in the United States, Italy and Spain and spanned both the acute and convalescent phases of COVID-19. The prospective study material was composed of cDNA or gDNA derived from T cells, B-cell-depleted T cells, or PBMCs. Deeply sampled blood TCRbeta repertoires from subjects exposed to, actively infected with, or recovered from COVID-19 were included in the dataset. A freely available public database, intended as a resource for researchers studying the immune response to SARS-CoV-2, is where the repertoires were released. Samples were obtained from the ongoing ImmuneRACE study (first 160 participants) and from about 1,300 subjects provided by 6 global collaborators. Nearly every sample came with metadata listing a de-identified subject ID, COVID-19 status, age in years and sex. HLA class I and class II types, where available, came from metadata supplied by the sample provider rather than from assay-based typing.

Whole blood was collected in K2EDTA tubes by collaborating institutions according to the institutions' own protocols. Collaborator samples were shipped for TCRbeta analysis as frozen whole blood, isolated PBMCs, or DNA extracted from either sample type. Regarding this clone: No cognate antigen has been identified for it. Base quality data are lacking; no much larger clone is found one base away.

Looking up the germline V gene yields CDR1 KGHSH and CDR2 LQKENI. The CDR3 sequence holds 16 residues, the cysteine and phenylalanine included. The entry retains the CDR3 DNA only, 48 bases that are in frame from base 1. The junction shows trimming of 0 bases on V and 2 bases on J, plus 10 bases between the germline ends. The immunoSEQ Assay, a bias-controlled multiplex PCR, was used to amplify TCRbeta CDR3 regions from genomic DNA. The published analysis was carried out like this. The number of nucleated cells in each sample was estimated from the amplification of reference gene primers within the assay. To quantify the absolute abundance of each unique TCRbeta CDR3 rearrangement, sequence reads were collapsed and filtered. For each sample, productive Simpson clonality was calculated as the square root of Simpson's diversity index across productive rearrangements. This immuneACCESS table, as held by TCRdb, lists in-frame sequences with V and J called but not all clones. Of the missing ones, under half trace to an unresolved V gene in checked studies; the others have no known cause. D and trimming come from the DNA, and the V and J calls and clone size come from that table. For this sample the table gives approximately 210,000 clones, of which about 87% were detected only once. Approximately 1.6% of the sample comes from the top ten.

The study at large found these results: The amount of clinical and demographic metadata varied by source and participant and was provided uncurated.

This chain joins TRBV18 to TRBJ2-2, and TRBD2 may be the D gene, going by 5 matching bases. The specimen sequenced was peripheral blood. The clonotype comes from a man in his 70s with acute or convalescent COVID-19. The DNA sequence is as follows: TGTGCCAGCTCACCACCGCTAGCCGCTAACACCGGGGAGCTGTTTTTT. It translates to CASSPPLAANTGELFF.